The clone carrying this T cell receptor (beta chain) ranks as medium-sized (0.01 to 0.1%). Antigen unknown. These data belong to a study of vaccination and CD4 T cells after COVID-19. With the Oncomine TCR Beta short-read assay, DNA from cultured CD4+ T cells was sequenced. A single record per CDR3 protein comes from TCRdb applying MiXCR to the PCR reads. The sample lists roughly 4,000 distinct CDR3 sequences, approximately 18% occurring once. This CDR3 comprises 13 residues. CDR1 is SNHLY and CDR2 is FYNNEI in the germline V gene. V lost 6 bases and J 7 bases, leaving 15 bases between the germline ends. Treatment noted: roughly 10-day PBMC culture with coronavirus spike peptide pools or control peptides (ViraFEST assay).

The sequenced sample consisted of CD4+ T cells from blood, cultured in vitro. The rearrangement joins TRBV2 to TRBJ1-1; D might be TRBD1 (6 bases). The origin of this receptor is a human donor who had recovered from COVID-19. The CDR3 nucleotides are TGTGCCAGCAGACTCTTCCGGGACATTGAAGCTTTCTTT. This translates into CASRLFRDIEAFF. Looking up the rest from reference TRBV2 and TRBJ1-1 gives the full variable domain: EPEVTQTPSHQVTQMGQEVILRCVPISNHLYFYWYRQILGQKVEFLVSFYNNEISEKSEIFDDQFSVERPDGSNFTLKIRSTKLEDSAMYFCASRLFRDIEAFFGQGTRLTVV.